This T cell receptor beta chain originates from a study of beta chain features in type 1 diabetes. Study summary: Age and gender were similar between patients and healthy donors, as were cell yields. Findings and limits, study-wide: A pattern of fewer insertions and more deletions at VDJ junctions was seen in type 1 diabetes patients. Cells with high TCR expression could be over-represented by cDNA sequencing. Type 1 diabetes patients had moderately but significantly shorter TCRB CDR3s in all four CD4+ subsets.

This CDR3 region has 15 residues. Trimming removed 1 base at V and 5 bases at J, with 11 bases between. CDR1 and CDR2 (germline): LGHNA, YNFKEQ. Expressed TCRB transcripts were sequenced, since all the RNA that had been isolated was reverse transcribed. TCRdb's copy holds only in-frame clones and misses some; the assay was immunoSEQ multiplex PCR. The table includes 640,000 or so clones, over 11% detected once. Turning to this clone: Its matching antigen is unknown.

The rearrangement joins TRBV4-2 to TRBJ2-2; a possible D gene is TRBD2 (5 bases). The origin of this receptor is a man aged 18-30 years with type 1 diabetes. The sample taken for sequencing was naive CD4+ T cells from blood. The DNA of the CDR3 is TGTGCCAGCAGCCAAGTAGCACCGGGAACCGGGGAGCTGTTTTTT. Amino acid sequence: CASSQVAPGTGELFF.